This T cell receptor beta chain was identified in a study of vaccination and CD4 T cells after COVID-19. As to this clonotype: Its specificity is not known.

Germline lookup yields CDR1 SEHNR and CDR2 FQNEAQ (reference sequence). This CDR3 is built from 16 residues. The V end lost 4 bases, the J end lost 0 bases, and 16 bases lay between the germline ends. As for treatment: roughly ten-day PBMC culture with coronavirus spike peptide pools or control peptides (ViraFEST assay). With peptide pools, ViraFEST first expanded antigen-specific T cells and afterwards sequenced their TCRs. Researchers reported culturing two million PBMCs per well with approximately 9.3 IU/ml IL-2 and 10 ug/ml peptide pools. Sequencing of DNA taken from cultured CD4+ T cells relied on the Oncomine TCR Beta short-read assay. TCRdb passed the PCR reads through MiXCR, listing each CDR3 protein once. The data show about 20,000 distinct CDR3 sequences, 60% seen once.

Source: CD4+ T cells from blood, cultured in vitro, taken after SARS-CoV-2 vaccination. The chain couples TRBV7-9 to TRBJ2-7; D is perhaps TRBD1 (6 bases). The clonotype comes from a human donor who had recovered from COVID-19. The CDR3 sequence is CASSSTDRLNSYEQYF. Here the CDR3 DNA reads TGTGCCAGCAGCTCTACAGACAGGCTAAACTCCTACGAGCAGTACTTC.